Each of the 4 T cell receptor beta chains below was sequenced from the same sample in a study of blood T cell repertoires in COVID-19. TCRdb's copy holds only in-frame clones and misses some; the assay was immunoSEQ multiplex PCR. Here the sample spans tens of thousands of clones, around nine tenths being singletons. Sequencing used peripheral blood. These receptors were taken from a human donor in a cohort sampled during active COVID-19.

This chain uses TRBV27 with TRBJ1-5; possible D gene TRBD1, 5 bases. Trimming took off 6 bases at V and 4 bases at J, with 13 bases between the two ends. The CDR3 has 14 residues. Germline V gene lookup returns CDR1 MNHEY and CDR2 SMNVEV (reference sequence). The CDR3 spells CASSQDSPNQPQHF. In DNA, the CDR3 is TGTGCCAGCAGCCAAGACAGCCCTAATCAGCCCCAGCATTTT.

CDR3 sequence (DNA): TGTGCCAGCAGTGAAGCAGCGGGAGGGCGAGGCTCCTACGAGCAGTACTTC. Its protein is CASSEAAGGRGSYEQYF. V usage is TRBV6-1 and J usage is TRBJ2-7, with 10 bases fitting TRBD2. In germline, CDR1 is MNHNS, CDR2 SASEGT. This CDR3 has 17 amino acids. The J segment lost 0 bases and the V segment lost 0 bases, leaving 5 bases of the junction unmatched.

The CDR3 DNA sequence: TGTGCCAGCAGCTCAACAGGGGGCCTCGGCTATGGCTACACCTTC. Protein: CASSSTGGLGYGYTF. The chain joins TRBV7-9 to TRBJ1-2; TRBD1 aligns across 9 bases. Germline loops: CDR1 SEHNR, CDR2 FQNEAQ (reference sequence). The CDR3 has 15 residues. J lost 4 bases, V lost 4 bases, and 7 bases had no gene match. The entire variable domain, with the rest obtained from reference TRBV7-9 and TRBJ1-2, is as follows: DTGVSQNPRHKITKRGQNVTFRCDPISEHNRLYWYRQTLGQGPEFLTYFQNEAQLEKSRLLSDRFSAERPKGSFSTLEIQRTEQGDSAMYLCASSSTGGLGYGYTFGSGTRLTVV.

The chain recombines TRBV6-1 with TRBJ1-5, with TRBD1 identical over 9 bases. This CDR3 spans 17 amino acids. The germline V gene has CDR1 MNHNS and CDR2 SASEGT. Losses at the gene ends were 2 bases for V and 2 bases for J; bases not matched to a gene: 7. This CDR3 is CASSERGQGSGNQPQHF. The DNA for the CDR3 is TGTGCCAGCAGTGAACGAGGACAGGGGTCGGGCAATCAGCCCCAGCATTTT.